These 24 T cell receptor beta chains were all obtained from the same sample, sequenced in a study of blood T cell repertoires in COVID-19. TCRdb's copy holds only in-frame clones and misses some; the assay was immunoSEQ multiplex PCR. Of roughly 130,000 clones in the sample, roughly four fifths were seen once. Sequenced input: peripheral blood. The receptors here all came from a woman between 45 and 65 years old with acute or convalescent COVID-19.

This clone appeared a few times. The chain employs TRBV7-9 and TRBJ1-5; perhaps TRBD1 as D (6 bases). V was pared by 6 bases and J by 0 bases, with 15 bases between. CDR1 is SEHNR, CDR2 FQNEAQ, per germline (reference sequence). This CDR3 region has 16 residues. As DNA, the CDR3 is TGTGCCAGCAGTTATAACCAGGGGAATAGCAATCAGCCCCAGCATTTT. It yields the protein CASSYNQGNSNQPQHF.

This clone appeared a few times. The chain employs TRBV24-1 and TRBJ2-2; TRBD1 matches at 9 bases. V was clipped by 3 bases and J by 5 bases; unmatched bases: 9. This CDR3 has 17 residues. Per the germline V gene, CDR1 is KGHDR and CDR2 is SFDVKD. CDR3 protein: CATSDPVGQGNTGELFF. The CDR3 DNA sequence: TGTGCCACCAGTGATCCGGTAGGACAGGGGAATACCGGGGAGCTGTTTTTT.

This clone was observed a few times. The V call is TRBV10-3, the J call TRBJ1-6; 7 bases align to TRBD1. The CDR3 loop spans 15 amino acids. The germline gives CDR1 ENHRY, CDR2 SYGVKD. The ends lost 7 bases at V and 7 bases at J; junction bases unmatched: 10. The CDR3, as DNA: TGTGCCATCACCGTGGGGACAGCCGGCAATTCACCCCTCCACTTT. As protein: CAITVGTAGNSPLHF.

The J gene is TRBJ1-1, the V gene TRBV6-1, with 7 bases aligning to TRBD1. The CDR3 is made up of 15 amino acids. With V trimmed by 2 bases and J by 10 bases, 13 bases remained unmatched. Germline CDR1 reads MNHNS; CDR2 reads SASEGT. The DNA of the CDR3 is TGTGCCAGCAGTGAATCGACAGGGACAATTCTGCGAGCTTTCTTT. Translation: CASSESTGTILRAFF.

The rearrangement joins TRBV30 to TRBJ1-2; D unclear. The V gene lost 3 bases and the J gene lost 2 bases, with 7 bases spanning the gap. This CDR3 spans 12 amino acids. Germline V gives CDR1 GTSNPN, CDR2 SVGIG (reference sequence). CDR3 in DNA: TGTGCCTGGAGCGCGGCGAACTATGGCTACACCTTC. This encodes CAWSAANYGYTF.

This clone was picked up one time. The CDR3 region is CASSLKGNSPLHF. For the CDR3, the DNA is TGTGCCAGCAGCCTGAAGGGGAATTCACCCCTCCACTTT. V usage is TRBV7-8 and J usage is TRBJ1-6; TRBD1 is a possible D gene (5 bases). V was pared by 5 bases and J by 7 bases, with 9 bases between. The CDR3 is made up of 13 amino acids. Germline lookup yields CDR1 SGHVS and CDR2 FQNEAQ.

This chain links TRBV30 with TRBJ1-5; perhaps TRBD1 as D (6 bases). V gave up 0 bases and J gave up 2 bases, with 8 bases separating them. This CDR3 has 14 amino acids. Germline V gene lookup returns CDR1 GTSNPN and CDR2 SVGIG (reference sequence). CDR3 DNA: TGTGCCTGGAGTGTGCAGGGGCGCAATCAGCCCCAGCATTTT. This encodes CAWSVQGRNQPQHF. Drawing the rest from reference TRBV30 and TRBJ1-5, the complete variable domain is SQTIHQWPATLVQPVGSPLSLECTVEGTSNPNLYWYRQAAGRGLQLLFYSVGIGQISSEVPQNLSASRPQDRQFILSSKKLLLSDSGFYLCAWSVQGRNQPQHFGDGTRLSIL.

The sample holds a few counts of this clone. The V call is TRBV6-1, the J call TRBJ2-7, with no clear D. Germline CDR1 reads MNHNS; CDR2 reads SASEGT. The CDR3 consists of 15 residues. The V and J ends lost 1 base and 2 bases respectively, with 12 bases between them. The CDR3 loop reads CASSEETNIPYEQYF. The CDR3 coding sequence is TGTGCCAGCAGTGAAGAGACAAATATACCCTACGAGCAGTACTTC.

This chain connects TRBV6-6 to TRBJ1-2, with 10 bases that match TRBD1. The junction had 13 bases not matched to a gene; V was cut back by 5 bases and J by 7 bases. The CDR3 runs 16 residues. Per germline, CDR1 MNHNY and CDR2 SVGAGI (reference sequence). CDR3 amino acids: CASSGPGQGFLGGYTF. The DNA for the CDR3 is TGTGCCAGCAGTGGGCCGGGACAGGGGTTTTTAGGTGGCTACACCTTC.

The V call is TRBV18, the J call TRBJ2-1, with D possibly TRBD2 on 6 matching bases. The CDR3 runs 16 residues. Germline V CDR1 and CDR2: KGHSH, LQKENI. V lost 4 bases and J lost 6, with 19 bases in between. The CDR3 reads CASSLRIVGGGNEQFF. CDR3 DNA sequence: TGTGCCAGCTCACTCCGTATAGTCGGGGGAGGCAATGAGCAGTTCTTC.

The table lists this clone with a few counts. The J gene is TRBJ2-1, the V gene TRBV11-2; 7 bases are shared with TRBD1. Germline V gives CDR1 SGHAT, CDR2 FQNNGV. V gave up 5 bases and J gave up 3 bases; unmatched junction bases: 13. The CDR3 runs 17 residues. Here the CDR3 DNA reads TGTGCCAGCAGCCCGCTTGGAGAAGGGACAGTCTACAATGAGCAGTTCTTC. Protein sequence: CASSPLGEGTVYNEQFF.

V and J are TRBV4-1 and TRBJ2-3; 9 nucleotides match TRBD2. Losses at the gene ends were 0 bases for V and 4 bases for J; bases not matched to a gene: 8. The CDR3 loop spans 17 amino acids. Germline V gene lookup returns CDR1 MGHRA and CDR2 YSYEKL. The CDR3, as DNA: TGCGCCAGCAGCCAAGATCAAGCGGGGGGATTATCAGATACGCAGTATTTT. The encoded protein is CASSQDQAGGLSDTQYF.

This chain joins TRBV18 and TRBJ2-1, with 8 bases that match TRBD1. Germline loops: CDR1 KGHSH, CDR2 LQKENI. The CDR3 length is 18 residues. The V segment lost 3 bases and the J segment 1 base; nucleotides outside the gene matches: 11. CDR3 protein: CASSPSRQGLGSYNEQFF. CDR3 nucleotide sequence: TGTGCCAGCTCACCTTCCAGACAGGGGCTCGGGTCCTACAATGAGCAGTTCTTC.

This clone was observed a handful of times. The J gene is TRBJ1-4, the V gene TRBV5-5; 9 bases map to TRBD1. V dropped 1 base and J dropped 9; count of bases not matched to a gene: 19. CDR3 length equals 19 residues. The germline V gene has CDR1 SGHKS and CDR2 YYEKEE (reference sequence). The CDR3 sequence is CASSLTTGTGSLRNQKLFF. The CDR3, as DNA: TGTGCCAGCAGCTTGACAACCGGGACAGGGTCGTTGCGTAACCAAAAACTGTTTTTT.

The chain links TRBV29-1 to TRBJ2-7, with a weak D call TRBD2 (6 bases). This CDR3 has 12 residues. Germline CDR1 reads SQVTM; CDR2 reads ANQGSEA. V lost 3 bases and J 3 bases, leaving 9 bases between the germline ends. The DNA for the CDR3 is TGCAGCGTTGAGGAGGGGAGCTACGAGCAGTACTTC. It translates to CSVEEGSYEQYF.

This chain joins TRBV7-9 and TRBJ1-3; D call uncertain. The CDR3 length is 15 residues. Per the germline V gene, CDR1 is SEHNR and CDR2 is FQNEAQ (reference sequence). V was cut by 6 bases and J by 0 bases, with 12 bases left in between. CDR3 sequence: CASRSTPLSGNTIYF. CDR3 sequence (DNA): TGTGCCAGCAGATCGACACCCCTCTCTGGAAACACCATATATTTT.

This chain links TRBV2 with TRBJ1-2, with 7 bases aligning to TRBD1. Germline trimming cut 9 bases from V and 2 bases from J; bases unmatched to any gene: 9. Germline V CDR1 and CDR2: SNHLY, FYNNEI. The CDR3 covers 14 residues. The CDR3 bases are TGTGCCAGTCTTGAGGGGGCCCCCAACTATGGCTACACCTTC. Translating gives CASLEGAPNYGYTF.

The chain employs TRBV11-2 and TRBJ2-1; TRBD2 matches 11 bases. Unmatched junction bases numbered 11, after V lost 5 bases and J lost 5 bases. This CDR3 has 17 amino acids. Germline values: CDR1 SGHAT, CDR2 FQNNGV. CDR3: CASSPTALAGGNNEQFF. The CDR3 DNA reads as TGTGCCAGCAGCCCAACAGCCCTAGCGGGGGGCAACAATGAGCAGTTCTTC.

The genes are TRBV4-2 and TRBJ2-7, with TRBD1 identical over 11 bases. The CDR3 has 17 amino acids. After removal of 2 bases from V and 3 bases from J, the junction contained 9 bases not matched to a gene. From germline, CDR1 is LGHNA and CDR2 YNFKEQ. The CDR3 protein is CASSQTFSGTGGYEQYF. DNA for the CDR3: TGTGCCAGCAGCCAAACATTTTCCGGGACAGGGGGCTACGAGCAGTACTTC.

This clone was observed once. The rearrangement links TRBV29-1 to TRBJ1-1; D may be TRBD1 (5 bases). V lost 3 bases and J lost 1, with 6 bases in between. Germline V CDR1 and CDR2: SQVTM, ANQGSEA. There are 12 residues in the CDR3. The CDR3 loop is CSVEGGNTEAFF. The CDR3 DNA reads TGCAGCGTTGAGGGGGGGAACACTGAAGCTTTCTTT.

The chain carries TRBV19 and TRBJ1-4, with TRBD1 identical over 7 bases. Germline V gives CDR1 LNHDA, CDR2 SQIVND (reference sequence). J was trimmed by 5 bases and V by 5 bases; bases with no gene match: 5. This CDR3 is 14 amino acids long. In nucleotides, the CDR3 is TGTGCCAGTAGTCCCGGGACAGAGAATGAAAAACTGTTTTTT. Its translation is CASSPGTENEKLFF.

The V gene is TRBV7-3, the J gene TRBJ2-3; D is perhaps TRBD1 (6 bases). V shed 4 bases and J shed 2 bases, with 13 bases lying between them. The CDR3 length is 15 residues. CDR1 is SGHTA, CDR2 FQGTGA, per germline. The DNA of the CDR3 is TGTGCCAGCAGCTCAACCCAGGGGTACACAGATACGCAGTATTTT. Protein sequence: CASSSTQGYTDTQYF.

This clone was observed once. CDR3 in amino acids: CASSFGGASGNTIYF. The CDR3 DNA reads as TGTGCCAGCAGTTTCGGGGGAGCGTCTGGAAACACCATATATTTT. The chain links TRBV6-5 to TRBJ1-3; a possible D gene is TRBD1 (5 bases). CDR3 size: 15 residues. Looked up from germline, CDR1 is MNHEY and CDR2 is SVGAGI. The V end lost 4 bases, the J end lost 1 base, and 11 bases lay between the germline ends.

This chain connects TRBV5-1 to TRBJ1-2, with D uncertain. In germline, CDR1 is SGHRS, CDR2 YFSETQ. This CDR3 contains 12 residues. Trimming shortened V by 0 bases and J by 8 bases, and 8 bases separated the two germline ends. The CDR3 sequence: CASSLDQRGYTF. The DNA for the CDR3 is TGCGCCAGCAGCTTGGACCAGAGGGGCTACACCTTC.